This is a list of T cell receptor beta chains from one sample in a study of cytomegalovirus exposure and HLA in healthy donors. Libraries were prepared by immunoSEQ multiplex PCR; TCRdb keeps only in-frame clonotypes and omits some of them. In the table there are 140,000 to 150,000 clones, roughly 80% of which are singletons. Sequencing used PBMCs. Receptors were obtained from a boy aged 2 to 10 in good health and CMV-seronegative. Both conserved end residues are part of each CDR3.

V	CDR3
TRBV11-2	CASSLLAGVETQYF
TRBV28	CASSSSGVSTDTQYF
TRBV4-2	CASSPQGAEAFF
TRBV2	CASSVARSTDTQYF
TRBV27	CASSLGLTAKTQYF
TRBV11-2	CASSSTGKGVNQPQHF
TRBV18	CASSPDLGYGYTF
TRBV10-2	CASSESEYPTETQYF
TRBV9	CASSVRRQGAVNEQFF
TRBV27	CASSERRDREFEQYF
TRBV15	CATSRFEPTGERGYTF
TRBV5-1	CASSFLAGEEGEQYF
TRBV6-5	CASSYSRAARPQTQYF
TRBV27	CASRTGFYEQYF
TRBV19	CASSMEGGETQYF
TRBV7-7	CASSGDRGIGETQYF
TRBV2	CARGGSGGANEQFF
TRBV19	CSTRAGGWGTEAFF
TRBV6-5	CASRPGGDEQYF
TRBV5-4	CASSSTSRGSYEQYF
TRBV19	CASRATNYGYTF
TRBV13	CASSSPDRAGNTEAFF
TRBV7-9	CASRHRGPLAEAFF
TRBV5-5	CASSLAYRVGSYEQYF
TRBV27	CASRVTGTGHYNEQFF
TRBV11-1	CASSLEGDMNTEAFF
TRBV11-2	CASSSPTDTYEQYF
TRBV27	CASRSQGETQYF